These T cell receptor beta chains were read from a single sample in a study of T cell responses to AZD1222 COVID-19 vaccine. The table came from immunoSEQ multiplex PCR; TCRdb's copy has only in-frame clones and leaves some out. The sample includes about 130,000 clones, under 95% of them seen just once. This sample comprised peripheral blood, obtained on day 0 of AZD1222 vaccination. These receptors were taken from an adult in good health. Each CDR3 is given without its conserved first and last residue. Each record gives: J gene, V gene, CDR3 protein.

J gene: TRBJ2-3; V gene: TRBV6-2/TRBV6-3; CDR3 protein: ASSYPGIAGGPDTQY
J gene: TRBJ1-6; V gene: TRBV7-3; CDR3 protein: ASSLNPWGRSSYNSPLH
J gene: TRBJ1-5; V gene: TRBV30; CDR3 protein: AWTGVNSNQPQH
J gene: TRBJ2-1; V gene: TRBV2; CDR3 protein: ASSAGTGAFNEQF
J gene: TRBJ2-3; V gene: TRBV27; CDR3 protein: ASAHSGSHTDTQY
J gene: TRBJ1-1; V gene: TRBV20-1; CDR3 protein: SASLGGANTEAF
J gene: TRBJ1-1; V gene: TRBV19; CDR3 protein: ASSKGARDTEAF
J gene: TRBJ2-7; V gene: TRBV6-2/TRBV6-3; CDR3 protein: ASSYSDGYEQY
J gene: TRBJ1-5; V gene: TRBV7-9; CDR3 protein: ASSLTGYQPQH
J gene: TRBJ1-2; V gene: TRBV11-2; CDR3 protein: ASSPGTGFNYGYT
J gene: TRBJ1-2; V gene: TRBV2; CDR3 protein: ASSRDRVNYGYT
J gene: TRBJ2-7; V gene: TRBV11-1; CDR3 protein: ASSSLQGGPYEQY
J gene: TRBJ1-1; V gene: TRBV6-5; CDR3 protein: ASSYEGDTEAF
J gene: TRBJ2-5; V gene: TRBV5-1; CDR3 protein: ASNRDQQETQY
J gene: TRBJ1-5; V gene: TRBV28; CDR3 protein: ASTHRGWSNQPQH
J gene: TRBJ1-4; V gene: TRBV28; CDR3 protein: ASSLAGGPNEKLF
J gene: TRBJ1-5; V gene: TRBV19; CDR3 protein: ASGTLGANNQPQH
J gene: TRBJ1-5; V gene: TRBV27; CDR3 protein: ASSWGGNQPQH
J gene: TRBJ1-3; V gene: TRBV7-2; CDR3 protein: ASSLVKGLSGNTIY
J gene: TRBJ1-2; V gene: TRBV6-5; CDR3 protein: ASSSRKDRSWDYT
J gene: TRBJ2-1; V gene: TRBV3-1/TRBV3-2; CDR3 protein: ASSQVGGTF
J gene: TRBJ1-1; V gene: TRBV27; CDR3 protein: ASSLFGVAGGTEAF
J gene: TRBJ1-4; V gene: TRBV5-1; CDR3 protein: ASSPGTGLEEKLF
J gene: TRBJ1-1; V gene: TRBV14; CDR3 protein: ASSQQLPGTADTEAF
J gene: TRBJ2-2; V gene: TRBV4-1; CDR3 protein: ASSPIGGRNTGELF
J gene: TRBJ1-2; V gene: TRBV28; CDR3 protein: ASSPDRDGGYT
J gene: TRBJ1-2; V gene: TRBV7-2; CDR3 protein: ASSLTGSYGYT
J gene: TRBJ2-7; V gene: TRBV10-3; CDR3 protein: AIRSGQGPYEQY
J gene: TRBJ2-6; V gene: TRBV18; CDR3 protein: ASSPYHRELSGANVLT
J gene: TRBJ2-7; V gene: TRBV6-2/TRBV6-3; CDR3 protein: ASSTGTGWVYEQY
J gene: TRBJ1-1; V gene: TRBV10-3; CDR3 protein: AISDRVVGTEAF
J gene: TRBJ2-2; V gene: TRBV13; CDR3 protein: ASSLGRRITGELF
J gene: TRBJ1-4; V gene: TRBV19; CDR3 protein: ASIFHRLTRLDRDTSATNEKLF
J gene: TRBJ1-5; V gene: TRBV5-1; CDR3 protein: ASSLVGDRDQPQH
J gene: TRBJ2-3; V gene: TRBV4-3; CDR3 protein: ASSQRQGWDTQY
J gene: TRBJ1-2; V gene: TRBV19; CDR3 protein: ASSPIRGGGYT
J gene: TRBJ1-2; V gene: TRBV29-1; CDR3 protein: SVEQGRYGYT
J gene: TRBJ1-2; V gene: TRBV5-1; CDR3 protein: ASSQDRVTPGYT
J gene: TRBJ1-2; V gene: TRBV6-1; CDR3 protein: ASSESYGYT
J gene: TRBJ2-7; V gene: TRBV2; CDR3 protein: ASSAQAIPYEQY
J gene: TRBJ1-6; V gene: TRBV2; CDR3 protein: ASSDTGERSPLH
J gene: TRBJ1-6; V gene: TRBV5-5; CDR3 protein: ASSREGQTNSPLH
J gene: TRBJ1-3; V gene: TRBV4-3; CDR3 protein: ASSQDQGRIPGNTIY
J gene: TRBJ2-7; V gene: TRBV13; CDR3 protein: ASSQPGQGSYEQY
J gene: TRBJ2-7; V gene: TRBV5-5; CDR3 protein: ASSLNSIDEQY
J gene: TRBJ2-3; V gene: TRBV5-5; CDR3 protein: ASSLARGSSTDTQY
J gene: TRBJ1-5; V gene: TRBV10-3; CDR3 protein: AISGGQGTQPQH
J gene: TRBJ1-4; V gene: TRBV29-1; CDR3 protein: SVVAEKLF
J gene: TRBJ2-6; V gene: TRBV6-5; CDR3 protein: ASKASPSGANVLT
J gene: TRBJ2-3; V gene: TRBV5-4; CDR3 protein: ASSRTDTDTQY
J gene: TRBJ2-5; V gene: TRBV10-3; CDR3 protein: ASWDSGEETQY
J gene: TRBJ2-5; V gene: TRBV2; CDR3 protein: ASRTTGPQETQY
J gene: TRBJ1-2; V gene: TRBV3-1/TRBV3-2; CDR3 protein: ASSRDRGGYGYT
J gene: TRBJ1-2; V gene: TRBV5-4; CDR3 protein: ASSWYDRGPYGYT